This TCR beta chain was retrieved from a study of T cell responses to AZD1222 COVID-19 vaccine. Germline V lookup: CDR1 KGHSH, CDR2 LQKENI. J lost 6 bases, V lost 0 bases, and 7 bases had no gene match. CDR3 length equals 17 residues. Libraries were prepared by immunoSEQ multiplex PCR; TCRdb keeps only in-frame clonotypes and omits some of them. The sample yields 45,000 to 60,000 clones, 89% seen once. The V call is TRBV18, the J call TRBJ2-2; TRBD2 matches 10 bases. This TCR came from an adult in good health. Sequenced here: peripheral blood, sampled on day 0 of AZD1222 vaccination. As DNA, the CDR3 is TGTGCCAGCTCACCACCGTTGGCTAGCGGGAGCTCCGGGGAGCTGTTTTTT. Its protein is CASSPPLASGSSGELFF. Looking up the rest from reference TRBV18 and TRBJ2-2 gives the full variable domain: NAGVMQNPRHLVRRRGQEARLRCSPMKGHSHVYWYRQLPEEGLKFMVYLQKENIIDESGMPKERFSAEFPKEGPSILRIQQVVRGDSAAYFCASSPPLASGSSGELFFGEGSRLTVL.